This T cell receptor (beta chain) derives from a study of cytomegalovirus exposure and HLA in healthy donors (dated by TCRdb to 2015 to 2018). For the wider study: An earlier analysis of approximately 600 of the donors reported more than 250 Gb of sequence data and 117 million unique TCR beta sequences from roughly 180 million T cells. Roughly 290 gigabases of sequencing data and around 90 million unique TCR sequences made up an early release that covered 640 HLA-typed donors. The genetic ancestry cluster associated with self-reported Caucasian donors included roughly 84% of the 350 to 500 genotyped donors. The study was designed to test whether signatures of past pathogen exposure could be identified by cataloging public T cell receptors. The study profiled the T cell repertoires of 666 subjects by immunosequencing and related them to cytomegalovirus serostatus. In addition to the first cohort of 666 subjects, a separate validation cohort of approximately 130 different subjects was used. To predict cytomegalovirus infection status, the study combined high-throughput TCR immunosequencing, statistical association of individual TCRs with disease status, and machine learning. In a later analysis, previously published TCR beta repertoires from hundreds of donors were re-analyzed and high-resolution HLA genotyping was added so that TCR occurrence patterns could be studied. Rather than using new phenotypic data, the later analysis identified candidate immune exposures from TCR beta sequences and from how often those sequences occurred across donors. To decide whether each TCR beta V gene segment behaved as functional or pseudogenic, an earlier analysis of some 600 of the donors relied on high-throughput TCR beta sequencing. Donor age, sex, ethnicity and CMV serostatus were compiled alongside the repertoire data. A later genetic analysis used genome-wide SNP genotypes for about three fifths of the roughly 700 donors, treating that subset as a discovery cohort. Every discovery cohort repertoire had been produced on one sequencing platform. Both class I and class II loci were covered by HLA typing, at four-digit resolution. Typing coverage varied by locus: about 629-630 donors for A, B, C, DRB1 and DQB1; some 520 for DQA1; approximately 570 for DPA1; approximately 450 for DPB1. About 5 DR-DQ haplotypes were handled as single units for association and clustering, since linkage in the cohort was strong. Among some 400 genotyped donors of the cohort, an average of around 250,000 unique TCR beta nucleotide sequences was sequenced per donor, of which about 19% were non-productive. What the authors observed across the whole study: In both the original and validation cohorts, the classifier was reported to diagnose cytomegalovirus status with high specificity and sensitivity. The only immune exposure information available for the cohort was CMV serostatus. Across donors, most TCR sequences were observed very rarely, whereas some public TCRs were present in many individuals. Linkage disequilibrium might explain the correlated functional status among segregating V segments, but an unknown experimental factor could not be ruled out. This cohort had only TCR beta chains sequenced, and the lack of alpha or paired-chain data limited which features could be detected. A later analysis associated roughly 17,000 TCR beta sequences with specific HLA alleles at a false discovery rate of 0.05. A later analysis found that most CMV-associated TCR beta chains appeared HLA-restricted, with HLA associations seemingly driven largely by CMV exposure. Sequencing depth was assumed to be roughly uniform across donors in the presence/absence analyses, though that assumption may not hold. Because counts were too low, roughly 17 rarely observed V segments, including chromosome 9 orphons, were left out of the earlier analysis of a few hundred of the donors. In the study, about 150 TCR beta chains were listed as associated with cytomegalovirus. A further reported finding was that TCR beta sequences accurately predicted the HLA-A and HLA-B alleles for most subjects in the first cohort. In a later analysis, TCR association rates were found to vary across HLA loci, with the most associated TCRs seen for DRB1 alleles and the fewest for HLA-C alleles. In a later genetic analysis, a missense DCLRE1C variant was associated with V-gene and J-gene trimming of TCR beta chains, and the association was replicated in an independent cohort. A few of the identified cytomegalovirus-associated TCR beta chains were confirmed in vitro to be specific for cytomegalovirus antigens. The authors suggested that the approach could potentially be generalized to other disease states and immunological phenotypes. HLA typing was unavailable for some donors at each locus, so association tests used only the typed subset. A cluster of highly shared sequence variants was judged likely to represent a technical artifact of the sequencing pipeline. In a later genetic analysis, fewer N-insertions in productive TCRs were reported among donors in an Asian-associated ancestry cluster than the roughly 700-donor mean. Some IMGT-functional V segments, including TRBV6-2 and TRBV6-3, could not be distinguished by the 87-base-pair reads and were therefore excluded. In an earlier analysis of about 600 of the donors, most TCR beta V segments appeared in productive rearrangements about 87% or about 30% of the time, broadly matching IMGT annotations. When HLA alleles, especially DR and DQ, strongly co-occurred, attributing TCR associations to individual alleles was difficult. A later analysis reported that several top co-occurrence clusters appeared linked to parvovirus B19, influenza, CMV and Epstein-Barr virus. In a later analysis, HLA-associated TCR beta chains showed more clonal expansion and lower generation probabilities than non-associated chains that were equally common.

The germline V gene provides CDR1 SGHAT and CDR2 FQNNGV. Reading from cysteine to phenylalanine, the CDR3 counts 14 amino acids. CDR3 DNA only is kept here, 42 bases in frame from base 1. Compared with germline, V lacks 10 bases and J lacks 8 bases; bases without a gene match: 11. The cohort consisted of some 730 healthy bone marrow donors. All cohort members were sampled while nominally healthy, although unrecorded immune exposures were likely present. The donor tested CMV seronegative and was one of the 352 seronegative cohort members. A peripheral blood sample was provided by each donor, and peripheral blood mononuclear cells were used for TCR beta sequencing. Genomic DNA was extracted from the blood cell samples with the Qiagen DNeasy Blood Extraction Kit. Concerning this clone itself: Its antigen is still unknown. No much larger clone exists at a distance of one base, and base qualities are not known.

The library was produced with the immunoSEQ multiplex PCR assay. The multiplex PCR relied on a mix of 60 forward primers for TCR Vbeta segments and 13 reverse primers for TCR Jbeta segments. The CDR3 region of rearranged TCR beta genes was amplified from genomic DNA with a multiplex PCR assay. Amplified TCR beta libraries were sequenced as 87-base-pair reads on the Illumina HiSeq System. Turning to the authors' computational methods: A later analysis tallied roughly 80 million unique TCR beta chains across the 650 to 750 repertoires, and approximately 11 million of those chains were shared by two or more donors. Raw reads were error-corrected and collapsed into unique sequences with a nearest-neighbor algorithm that merged closely related sequences to remove PCR and sequencing errors. V, D and J gene segments were assigned by aligning CDR3 sequences to IMGT reference sequences. For a sequence to be retained, a match of at least six nucleotides to both a V gene segment and a J gene segment was required. A rearrangement was called productive if the CDR3 had no stop codons and remained in frame with V and J, and every other rearrangement was called non-productive. CDR3 was defined by IMGT convention, running from the second conserved V-encoded cysteine to the conserved J-encoded phenylalanine. In an earlier analysis of around 640 of the donors, sequences lacking an unambiguous match to a single V gene segment were excluded. An earlier analysis of several hundred of the donors called V segments functional above 56.7% productive rearrangements and segregating when the between-donor standard deviation exceeded 5%. A statistical classification framework was built to diagnose cytomegalovirus status from the catalog of TCR beta chain sequences. In a later analysis, TCR nucleotide sequences were compared against IMGT/GENE-DB human TR gene sequences so that V and J genes could be assigned. Using the TCRdist pipeline, a later analysis assigned CDR3 sequences along with most-parsimonious VDJ recombination scenarios. In a later analysis, every TCR beta chain was defined by the combination of its CDR3 amino acid sequence and its V-gene family, and reads without a unique V-gene family were dropped. As a way to deal with suspected cross-contamination and a sequencing artifact, a later analysis dropped nearly 600 nucleotide sequences that were highly shared and had low generation probability. A later analysis calculated a clonal expansion index for each public chain from normalized within-repertoire ranks of inferred template counts. In a later analysis, generation probabilities were computed using a VDJ recombination model fitted to out-of-frame rearrangements, and the results were checked against IGoR. In a later analysis, TCR-TCR, TCR-HLA and TCR-CMV co-occurrence was scored with hypergeometric tests, and a repertoire-size bias correction was applied to TCR pairs. In a later analysis, false discovery rates were estimated by permuting HLA or CMV assignments 20 times. In a later analysis, co-occurring TCRs were grouped using DBSCAN, with TCRdist sequence similarity added in when clustering inside HLA-allele-positive subsets. For co-occurrence clustering, repertoires with fewer than 30,000 or more than 120,000 public chains were excluded, along with a handful of repertoires with anomalous nucleotide sharing. What TCRdb holds here is the immuneACCESS table cut down to in-frame rearrangements. Part of the clones is not present; checked against another copy, under half of the missing clones reflect an unresolved V gene, and the others are unexplained. Clonal size and the V and J genes are those of that table, whereas D and trimming came from the DNA. The sample profile shows around 170,000 clones; around 77% of them were found once. The ten largest clones add up to around 2.4% of the sample.

The chain is made from TRBV11-2 and TRBJ1-2; TRBD1 lines up with 12 middle nucleotides. Material: PBMCs. The clonotype was recovered from a man aged 60 to 75 in good health and CMV-seronegative. Here is the DNA: TGTGCCACCGCGCGGGACAGGGGGCTACAGGGCTACACCTTC. This sequence encodes CATARDRGLQGYTF.